Listed below are T cell receptor beta chains from one sample, sequenced in a study of CD8 T cells in Susac syndrome. TCRdb independently ran MiXCR on the immunoSEQ multiplex PCR reads; one entry per CDR3 protein. The sample has around 300,000 distinct CDR3 sequences; 90% to 95% are singletons. What was sequenced was CD4+ T cells from PBMCs. These receptors were obtained from a human donor with multiple sclerosis. Both conserved end residues are part of each CDR3. D genes are given only for firm matches. Only some rows state a clone size, as once, few, many or a class for expanded clones.

J gene | V gene | D gene | clone size | CDR3 DNA | CDR3 protein
TRBJ2-7 | TRBV3-1 | NA | NA | TGTGCCAGCAGCCAAGGAGGGACAACCTACGAGCAGTACTTC | CASSQGGTTYEQYF
TRBJ2-7 | TRBV6-2/TRBV6-3 | TRBD2 | NA | TGTGCCAGCAGTCGAGCGGGGGGGACCGGCGAGCAGTACTTC | CASSRAGGTGEQYF
TRBJ2-4 | TRBV7-2 | NA | NA | TGTGCCAGCAGCTTACCCGGATTGTCGGCCCTGAAAAACATTCAGTACTTC | CASSLPGLSALKNIQYF
TRBJ2-1 | TRBV5-1 | TRBD2 | once | TGCGCCAGCAGCGGGACTAGCGGGAGGTCCCCTTACAATGAGCAGTTCTTC | CASSGTSGRSPYNEQFF
TRBJ1-1 | TRBV7-9 | NA | NA | TGTGCCAGCAGCCTCCACCCGACAGACACTGAAGCTTTCTTT | CASSLHPTDTEAFF
TRBJ1-1 | TRBV15 | NA | NA | TGTGCCACCAGCAGGGAGCGACAGAACACTGAAGCTTTCTTT | CATSRERQNTEAFF
TRBJ2-1 | TRBV19 | NA | once | TGTGCCACCGGAATTCGGAATGAGCAGTTCTTC | CATGIRNEQFF
TRBJ2-5 | TRBV5-1 | NA | NA | TGCGCCAGCAGCTTGGTGAGCGGACAAGAGACCCAGTACTTC | CASSLVSGQETQYF
TRBJ2-7 | TRBV10-3 | NA | NA | TGTGCCGTAGCTAGCAGCCCGAACTCCTACGAGCAGTACTTC | CAVASSPNSYEQYF
TRBJ1-2 | TRBV24-1 | NA | NA | TGTGCCACCAGTCCAGACAACTATGGCTACACCTTC | CATSPDNYGYTF
TRBJ2-2 | TRBV4-1 | TRBD2 | NA | TGCGCCAGCAGCCAACTAGCGGGAGGGAACACCGGGGAGCTGTTTTTT | CASSQLAGGNTGELFF
TRBJ2-2 | TRBV24-1 | NA | NA | TGTGCCACCAGTGACGCCGGGACGAACACCGGGGAGCTGTTTTTT | CATSDAGTNTGELFF
TRBJ2-6 | TRBV4-3 | NA | NA | TGCGCCAGCAGCCAGCGGACTGCCAACCCCTCTGGGGCCAACGTCCTGACTTTC | CASSQRTANPSGANVLTF